This TCR beta chain was identified during a study of blood T cell repertoires in COVID-19. Study-level background: Sources were T cells, B-cell-depleted T cells, or PBMCs; the material itself was cDNA or gDNA.

Original analysis: Amplified reference gene primers provided the basis for estimating nucleated cell counts. Data came from immunoSEQ multiplex PCR; TCRdb stores just in-frame clones and leaves some out. V and J calls and clone size follow that table, whereas D and trimming were derived from the DNA. Seen here are around 270,000 clones, 84% observed once, and the top ten hold less than 5%. Trimming took 5 bases from V and 8 from J; bases not matched to a gene: 14. Germline CDR1 and CDR2: SGHRS and YFSETQ. The CDR3 runs 16 residues. The chain employs TRBV5-1 and TRBJ2-1; 9 bases align to TRBD2. Sequencing was done on a sample of peripheral blood. The sequence derives from a man between 60 and 75 years old with acute or convalescent COVID-19. DNA for the CDR3: TGCGCCAGCAGTGTCAGCGGGGGGATGGCGGGGTATGAGCAGTTCTTC. Protein sequence: CASSVSGGMAGYEQFF.